Given below is one T cell receptor (beta chain) in context. The antigen it binds to is not known. No base quality values were provided; no much bigger clone lies one nucleotide off. These data belong to a study of blood T cell repertoires in COVID-19 (dated by TCRdb to 2018 to 2021). General notes on the study: Collaborator samples came from the United States, Italy and Spain and covered acute and convalescent phases of COVID-19. The prospective study material was composed of cDNA or gDNA derived from T cells, B-cell-depleted T cells, or PBMCs. Deeply sampled blood TCRbeta repertoires from subjects exposed to, actively infected with, or recovered from COVID-19 were included in the dataset. A freely available public database, intended as a resource for researchers studying the immune response to SARS-CoV-2, is where the repertoires were released. The samples were drawn from the first 160 participants of the ongoing ImmuneRACE study and from 1,254 subjects provided by 6 global collaborators. Sample metadata almost always included a de-identified subject ID, COVID-19 status, age in years and sex. Where available, HLA class I and class II types were taken from metadata supplied by the sample provider and were not determined by assay-based typing. The paper as a whole reports these results and caveats: The quantity of clinical and demographic metadata differed by source and by participant and was supplied without curation.

There are 15 amino acids in the CDR3, from cysteine to phenylalanine inclusive. Solely the CDR3 DNA is kept, with 45 bases framed from the first base. CDR1 SGHTA and CDR2 FQGNSA were looked up in the germline V gene. V lost 3 bases and J lost 7 bases, and the count of bases not matched to a germline gene is 8. TCRbeta CDR3 regions were amplified from genomic DNA by means of the immunoSEQ Assay, a bias-controlled multiplex PCR. The paper's processing steps were these. Nucleated cell counts per sample were estimated from amplification of reference gene primers within the assay. To quantify the absolute abundance of each unique TCRbeta CDR3 rearrangement, sequence reads were collapsed and filtered. For each sample, productive Simpson clonality was calculated by taking the square root of Simpson's diversity index across productive rearrangements. Here the immuneACCESS table is served through TCRdb, limited to in-frame sequences with V and J called. Missing clones are a known gap in these copies; in checked studies unresolved V genes cover under half, and the rest lacks a known reason. That table supplies the V and J calls and clone size; D and trimming were determined from the DNA. This sample comprises roughly 160,000 clones, approximately 84% of them detected only once. Together, the top ten hold under 13% of the sample.

Whole blood was collected in K2EDTA tubes by collaborating institutions according to the institutions' own protocols. Collaborator samples were shipped for TCRbeta analysis as frozen whole blood, isolated PBMCs, or DNA extracted from either sample type. Recombination joined TRBV7-2 with TRBJ2-3; 9 of the junction bases match TRBD2. The source material was peripheral blood. The source of this sequence is a man between 65 and 80 years old with active or convalescent COVID-19. CDR3 protein: CASSFLGGGANTQYF. The nucleotide sequence reads TGTGCCAGCAGCTTCCTGGGCGGGGGGGCGAATACGCAGTATTTT.